This T cell receptor beta chain was obtained from a study of tumor and adjacent non-tumor tissue in lung cancer. Worth noting for this clonotype: Its matching antigen is unknown. The junction departs from germline at one end; a sequencing error may be responsible.

TCRbeta libraries were built with three rounds of nested PCR, modified from ARM-PCR. TCRdb passed the multiplex PCR reads through MiXCR, listing each CDR3 protein once. The sample has approximately 76,000 distinct CDR3 sequences; around 70% are singletons. No cell sorting was done before RNA was extracted from the tissue. There are 16 residues in the CDR3. CDR1 MNHNY and CDR2 SVGAGI come from the germline V gene (reference sequence). Study-level findings and limits: Patients with more diverse tumor TCRs had worse survival.

The chain couples TRBV6-6 to TRBJ1-1; tentatively, D is TRBD1 (5 bases). The receptor's source is a woman in her 70s with non-small cell lung cancer. The sample consisted of lung tumor tissue. The CDR3 spells CASCYSRSGRGTEAFF. CDR3 coding DNA: TGTGCCAGCTGTTACTCGAGGTCGGGACGTGGCACCGAAGCTTTCTTT.